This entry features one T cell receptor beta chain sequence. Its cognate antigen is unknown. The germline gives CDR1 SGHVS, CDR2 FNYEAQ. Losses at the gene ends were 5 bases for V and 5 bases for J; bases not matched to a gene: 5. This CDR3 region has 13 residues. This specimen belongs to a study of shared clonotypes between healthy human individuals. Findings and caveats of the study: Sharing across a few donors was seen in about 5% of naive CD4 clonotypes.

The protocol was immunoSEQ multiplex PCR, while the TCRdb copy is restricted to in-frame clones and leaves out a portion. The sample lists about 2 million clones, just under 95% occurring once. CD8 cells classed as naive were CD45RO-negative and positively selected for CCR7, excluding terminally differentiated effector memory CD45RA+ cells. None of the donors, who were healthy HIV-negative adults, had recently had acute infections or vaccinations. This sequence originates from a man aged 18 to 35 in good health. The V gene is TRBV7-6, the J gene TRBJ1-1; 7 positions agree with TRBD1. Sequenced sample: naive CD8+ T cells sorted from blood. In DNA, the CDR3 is TGTGCCAGCAGCCCCGCAGGGGGAACTGAAGCTTTCTTT. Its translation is CASSPAGGTEAFF.